Presented here are 22 T cell receptor beta chains from one specimen sequenced in a study of cytomegalovirus exposure and HLA in healthy donors. The PCR made use of 60 Vbeta and 13 Jbeta primers. The data were produced by immunoSEQ multiplex PCR, yet TCRdb's version contains in-frame clones alone and is incomplete. The sample has approximately 140,000 clones, 82% seen once. The sequencing input was PBMCs. These receptors were obtained from a male donor in good health and CMV-seronegative.

This sequence joins TRBV2 and TRBJ2-7; TRBD1 might be the D (6 bases). V shed 6 bases and J shed 4 bases, with 13 bases lying between them. Germline V gene lookup returns CDR1 SNHLY and CDR2 FYNNEI. This CDR3 has 13 residues. CDR3 coding DNA: TGTGCCAGCAGCGTTAGGGGGATTTACGAGCAGTACTTC. Protein product: CASSVRGIYEQYF.

The V and J genes are TRBV11-3 and TRBJ2-2; D perhaps matches TRBD1 (6 bases). CDR3 length equals 18 residues. The germline V and J ends were trimmed by 4 bases and 1 base, with 19 bases remaining between them. Germline V gene data show CDR1 as SGHNT and CDR2 as YENEEA. CDR3 in amino acids: CASSSRTETRLNTGELFF. The CDR3 nucleotides are TGTGCCAGCAGCTCGAGGACAGAGACTCGACTGAACACCGGGGAGCTGTTTTTT.

The gene calls are TRBV5-6 and TRBJ2-5; D perhaps matches TRBD2 (5 bases). The V gene's germline CDR1 is SGHDT and CDR2 YYEEEE. This CDR3 is built from 13 residues. V shed 2 bases and J shed 5 bases, with 10 bases lying between them. The CDR3: CASSFSPGETQYF. The CDR3 DNA reads as TGTGCCAGCAGCTTCTCCCCGGGGGAGACCCAGTACTTC.

The gene calls are TRBV7-9 and TRBJ2-7; 8 bases agree with TRBD1. Unmatched junction bases numbered 11, after V lost 2 bases and J lost 5 bases. CDR1 SEHNR and CDR2 FQNEAQ come from the germline V gene (reference sequence). The CDR3 is 16 residues long. The CDR3 DNA sequence: TGTGCCAGCAGCTTACCGCCACAGGGGGACACTAACGAGCAGTACTTC. As protein: CASSLPPQGDTNEQYF.

The J gene is TRBJ1-2, the V gene TRBV21-1; the table assigns TRBD1, which was not confirmed against the DNA. TRBV21-1 has pseudogene status. The CDR3 spans 18 residues. The CDR3 is CASSKRTALKNYNYGYTF. In nucleotides, the CDR3 is TGTGCCAGCAGCAAGAGGACAGCTCTTAAGAACTATAACTATGGCTACACCTTC.

The chain employs TRBV5-1 and TRBJ2-2, with D tentatively TRBD1 (5 bases). V was shortened by 0 bases and J by 4 bases, with 13 bases between the two germline ends. Germline loops: CDR1 SGHRS, CDR2 YFSETQ. This CDR3 comprises 16 residues. The CDR3: CASSLGGTGGTGELFF. The CDR3 DNA is TGCGCCAGCAGCTTGGGGGGCACGGGCGGCACCGGGGAGCTGTTTTTT. Full variable domain (missing parts from reference TRBV5-1 and TRBJ2-2): KAGVTQTPRYLIKTRGQQVTLSCSPISGHRSVSWYQQTPGQGLQFLFEYFSETQRNKGNFPGRFSGRQFSNSRSEMNVSTLELGDSALYLCASSLGGTGGTGELFFGEGSRLTVL.

The chain recombines TRBV29-1 with TRBJ2-1; D possibly corresponds to TRBD2 (6 bases). Germline V gene data show CDR1 as SQVTM and CDR2 as ANQGSEA. Trimming removed 6 bases from V and 5 bases from J, with 14 bases in between. The CDR3 runs to 13 residues. The CDR3 is CSVSGEKDNEQFF. The CDR3, as DNA: TGCAGCGTATCGGGAGAGAAGGACAATGAGCAGTTCTTC.

V is TRBV4-3 and J is TRBJ2-3; D is undetermined. The germline CDR1 and CDR2 sequences are LGHNA and YSLEER. V was shortened by 0 bases and J by 2 bases, with 6 bases between the two germline ends. The CDR3 has 14 residues. The CDR3 region is CASSQDTNTDTQYF. Here the CDR3 DNA reads TGCGCCAGCAGCCAAGATACTAACACAGATACGCAGTATTTT.

The chain joins TRBV18 to TRBJ2-7; D is ambiguous. Germline CDR1 reads KGHSH; CDR2 reads LQKENI. The ends were cut back, 3 bases at V and 0 bases at J, with 6 bases in the middle. CDR3 size: 13 residues. Written as DNA, the CDR3 is TGTGCCAGCTCACCCCCCAGCTCCTACGAGCAGTACTTC. Translating gives CASSPPSSYEQYF.

The chain uses TRBV7-3 and TRBJ2-3; D gene ambiguous. Per the germline V gene, CDR1 is SGHTA and CDR2 is FQGTGA. CDR3 length: 16 amino acids. The V end lost 3 bases, the J end lost 3 bases, and 16 bases lay between the germline ends. The CDR3 loop is CASSLVAALPTDTQYF. The DNA for the CDR3 is TGTGCCAGCAGCTTGGTAGCCGCATTACCTACAGATACGCAGTATTTT.

V usage is TRBV4-3 and J usage is TRBJ2-3, with 8 bases aligning to TRBD2. Trimming at V came to 1 base and at J to 5 bases, leaving 8 bases not matched to a gene. The CDR3 is 16 residues long. The V gene's germline CDR1 is LGHNA and CDR2 YSLEER. This CDR3 reads CASSQVDGRAEDTQYF. In nucleotides, the CDR3 is TGCGCCAGCAGCCAAGTGGACGGGAGGGCGGAAGATACGCAGTATTTT.

The rearrangement joins TRBV7-2 to TRBJ1-5, with D uncertain. Germline V CDR1 and CDR2: SGHTA, FQGNSA. This CDR3 has 15 amino acids. Trimming took off 5 bases at V and 4 bases at J, with 15 bases between the two ends. The CDR3 coding sequence is TGTGCCAGCAGCCGAGGCGGGTATGAAAATCAGCCCCAGCATTTT. Amino acids: CASSRGGYENQPQHF.

The rearrangement links TRBV19 to TRBJ2-7; 7 positions agree with TRBD2. J was trimmed by 4 bases and V by 5 bases; bases with no gene match: 5. Germline loops: CDR1 LNHDA, CDR2 SQIVND (reference sequence). The CDR3 consists of 13 residues. The CDR3 loop reads CASSPSGFYEQYF. The CDR3 coding sequence is TGTGCCAGTAGTCCTAGCGGATTTTACGAGCAGTACTTC.

The chain links TRBV4-3 to TRBJ2-3; TRBD2 matches 7 bases. The germline CDR1 and CDR2 sequences are LGHNA and YSLEER. This CDR3 comprises 17 residues. The V segment lost 2 bases and the J segment 4 bases; nucleotides outside the gene matches: 12. CDR3 nucleotides: TGCGCCAGCAGCCAAAACTTGGCGGGAGTTGAGTCAGATACGCAGTATTTT. Protein: CASSQNLAGVESDTQYF.

DNA of the CDR3: TGTGCCTCCCGCGGCGTTGCAACTAATGAAAAACTGTTTTTT. Protein product: CASRGVATNEKLFF. The V and J genes are TRBV27 and TRBJ1-4; D is unclear. V shed 11 bases and J shed 0 bases, with 13 bases lying between them. This CDR3 has 14 amino acids. Per germline, CDR1 MNHEY and CDR2 SMNVEV (reference sequence).

This clone was picked up a small number of times. J is TRBJ2-2 and V is TRBV10-1; 13 nucleotides match TRBD2. The J segment lost 2 bases and the V segment lost 2 bases, leaving 8 bases of the junction unmatched. From germline, CDR1 is WNHNN and CDR2 SYGVQD (reference sequence). The CDR3 runs to 19 residues. DNA for the CDR3: TGCGCCAGCAGTGAGGAAACCGGGACTAGCGGGACAAACACCGGGGAGCTGTTTTTT. This translates into CASSEETGTSGTNTGELFF.

The genes are TRBV7-2 and TRBJ2-5, with 7 bases aligning to TRBD2. CDR1 SGHTA and CDR2 FQGNSA come from the germline V gene. The ends lost 7 bases at V and 5 bases at J; junction bases unmatched: 4. CDR3 length: 12 amino acids. In DNA form, the CDR3 reads TGTGCCAGCACCCTGGGGGGGGAGACCCAGTACTTC. Its protein is CASTLGGETQYF.

The chain links TRBV5-8 to TRBJ2-7; no clear D. Germline values: CDR1 SGHTS, CDR2 YDEGEE. The V end was cut by 1 base, the J end by 0 bases, with 11 bases between. CDR3 length equals 15 residues. The CDR3: CASSLFTDPSYEQYF. CDR3 bases: TGTGCCAGCAGCTTGTTCACAGACCCCTCCTACGAGCAGTACTTC.

The chain recombines TRBV27 with TRBJ2-1; no definite D call. V was shortened by 6 bases and J by 0 bases, with 12 bases between the two germline ends. Germline values: CDR1 MNHEY, CDR2 SMNVEV (reference sequence). CDR3 length: 15 amino acids. CDR3 region: CASSNGWSSYNEQFF. The CDR3 bases are TGTGCCAGCAGCAACGGGTGGAGCTCCTACAATGAGCAGTTCTTC.

The chain recombines TRBV30 with TRBJ2-1; D is unclear. In germline, CDR1 is GTSNPN, CDR2 SVGIG (reference sequence). This CDR3 has 12 residues. The V end was cut by 4 bases, the J end by 4 bases, with 8 bases between. CDR3 DNA: TGTGCCTGGATTTCAGGATACAATGAGCAGTTCTTC. It codes for CAWISGYNEQFF.

CDR3 coding DNA: TGTACCTCGTGGGGGGGGTTTGGCGAGCAGTACTTC. Translated, it gives CTSWGGFGEQYF. J is TRBJ2-5 and V is TRBV6-1; 7 nucleotides match TRBD2. The last part of the DNA fits TRBJ2-7 better; the J call may be wrong. This CDR3 contains 12 residues. CDR1 MNHNS and CDR2 SASEGT come from the germline V gene.

This clone was seen a few times. This chain uses TRBV9 with TRBJ1-4; TRBD1 matches 7 bases. The CDR3 covers 14 residues. The germline V gene has CDR1 SGDLS and CDR2 YYNGEE. V trimming: 3 bases; J trimming: 8 bases; junction bases outside the gene matches: 7. The CDR3 nucleotides are TGTGCCAGCAGCGACTCTACAGGGGACGAAAAACTGTTTTTT. Translation: CASSDSTGDEKLFF. Combining the CDR3 with reference TRBV9 and TRBJ1-4 gives the whole variable domain DSGVTQTPKHLITATGQRVTLRCSPRSGDLSVYWYQQSLDQGLQFLIQYYNGEERAKGNILERFSAQQFPDLHSELNLSSLELGDSALYFCASSDSTGDEKLFFGSGTQLSVL.